Each of the 20 T cell receptor beta chains below was sequenced from the same sample in a study of cytomegalovirus exposure and HLA in healthy donors. With 60 Vbeta and 13 Jbeta primers, the PCR was carried out. Produced via immunoSEQ multiplex PCR; TCRdb's table is partial and in-frame only. Of under 150,000 clones in the sample, about 73% were seen once. The sequencing input was PBMCs. Every receptor here comes from a human donor in good health.

The rearrangement links TRBV19 to TRBJ1-5, with 9 bases matching TRBD1. Germline V lookup: CDR1 LNHDA, CDR2 SQIVND (reference sequence). There are 15 residues in the CDR3. J was trimmed by 5 bases and V by 4 bases; bases with no gene match: 6. The CDR3 nucleotides are TGTGCCAGTAGTACAGGGACAGGGTCGTATCAGCCCCAGCATTTT. It encodes CASSTGTGSYQPQHF. The variable domain in full, completed from reference TRBV19 and TRBJ1-5, reads DGGITQSPKYLFRKEGQNVTLSCEQNLNHDAMYWYRQDPGQGLRLIYYSQIVNDFQKGDIAEGYSVSREKKESFPLTVTSAQKNPTAFYLCASSTGTGSYQPQHFGDGTRLSIL.

This rearrangement joins TRBV7-2 to TRBJ2-7; TRBD2 might be the D (5 bases). CDR1 and CDR2 (germline): SGHTA, FQGNSA. The CDR3 is 13 amino acids. The V end was cut by 3 bases, the J end by 2 bases, with 8 bases between. DNA of the CDR3: TGTGCCAGCAGCTTGGGAGAGGCCTACGAGCAGTACTTC. It translates to CASSLGEAYEQYF. Filled out from reference TRBV7-2 and TRBJ2-7, the complete variable domain reads GAGVSQSPSNKVTEKGKDVELRCDPISGHTALYWYRQSLGQGLEFLIYFQGNSAPDKSGLPSDRFSAERTGGSVSTLTIQRTQQEDSAVYLCASSLGEAYEQYFGPGTRLTVT.

The chain couples TRBV27 to TRBJ2-3, with a possible D match to TRBD2 (5 bases). The V end was cut by 5 bases, the J end by 4 bases, with 16 bases between. This CDR3 is 15 amino acids long. CDR1 and CDR2 (germline): MNHEY, SMNVEV (reference sequence). The CDR3 protein is CASSRTALGADTQYF. The DNA for the CDR3 is TGTGCCAGCAGTCGGACGGCGCTCGGGGCAGATACGCAGTATTTT.

The chain couples TRBV27 to TRBJ1-5; D is uncertain. V was cut by 6 bases and J by 0 bases, with 12 bases left in between. Germline V CDR1 and CDR2: MNHEY, SMNVEV (reference sequence). This CDR3 contains 15 residues. CDR3 in DNA: TGTGCCAGCAGACCGAGGCAGAATAGCAATCAGCCCCAGCATTTT. Amino acid sequence: CASRPRQNSNQPQHF.

The chain links TRBV7-8 to TRBJ1-1; 10 nucleotides align to TRBD1. Per the germline V gene, CDR1 is SGHVS and CDR2 is FQNEAQ. V was clipped by 1 base and J by 4 bases; unmatched bases: 12. This CDR3 is 18 amino acids long. CDR3 loop: CASSLVHRIGQGGTEAFF. CDR3 coding DNA: TGTGCCAGCAGCTTAGTTCATAGGATCGGACAGGGGGGCACTGAAGCTTTCTTT.

J is TRBJ2-3 and V is TRBV27, with 12 bases identical to TRBD2. The V and J ends lost 4 bases and 0 bases, in that order; junction bases with no gene match: 5. Germline CDR1 is MNHEY and CDR2 is SMNVEV (reference sequence). CDR3 length: 17 residues. Here the CDR3 DNA reads TGTGCCAGCAGTTACGGGACTAGCGGGTATAGCACAGATACGCAGTATTTT. It specifies CASSYGTSGYSTDTQYF.

The chain is built from TRBV4-2 and TRBJ1-3; 7 bases agree with TRBD1. CDR1 LGHNA and CDR2 YNFKEQ come from the germline V gene. The CDR3 length is 15 residues. Losses at the gene ends were 4 bases for V and 1 base for J; bases not matched to a gene: 4. The CDR3 spells CASSPKTGSGNTIYF. The DNA for the CDR3 is TGTGCCAGCAGCCCTAAGACAGGGTCTGGAAACACCATATATTTT.

The CDR3 nucleotides are TGTGCCTGGAGTGTACGGGACAGGCTCAATCAGCCCCAGCATTTT. This sequence encodes CAWSVRDRLNQPQHF. This chain uses TRBV30 with TRBJ1-5; TRBD1 matches at 8 bases. Germline values: CDR1 GTSNPN, CDR2 SVGIG (reference sequence). V was clipped by 0 bases and J by 3 bases; unmatched bases: 4. The CDR3 sequence is 15 residues long.

This chain joins TRBV6-6 and TRBJ2-1; D unclear. CDR3 length equals 15 residues. The V gene lost 2 bases and the J gene lost 5 bases, with 13 bases spanning the gap. Germline V gives CDR1 MNHNY, CDR2 SVGAGI (reference sequence). This chain's CDR3 is CASSYRGGPNNEQFF. The CDR3 DNA follows: TGTGCCAGCAGTTACCGCGGTGGCCCTAACAATGAGCAGTTCTTC.

The rearrangement links TRBV11-2 to TRBJ1-2, with 9 bases fitting TRBD1. CDR1 SGHAT and CDR2 FQNNGV come from the germline V gene. The CDR3 length is 14 residues. With 4 bases clipped from V and 3 bases from J, the junction kept 3 bases outside the gene matches. CDR3 DNA: TGTGCCAGCAGCTACGACAGGGGGGACTATGGCTACACCTTC. Its protein is CASSYDRGDYGYTF.

The chain recombines TRBV7-2 with TRBJ2-2; TRBD1 matches 9 bases. Per germline, CDR1 SGHTA and CDR2 FQGNSA. V lost 2 bases and J lost 6; bases outside the gene matches: 4. This CDR3 spans 15 amino acids. The CDR3 coding sequence is TGTGCCAGCAGCTTAAAGGGACAGGGTGCCGGGGAGCTGTTTTTT. Translating it yields CASSLKGQGAGELFF.

This clone was seen only a few times. The rearrangement links TRBV7-8 to TRBJ1-4, with D tentatively TRBD1 (5 bases). The germline CDR1 and CDR2 sequences are SGHVS and FQNEAQ. The CDR3 totals 15 residues. V was shortened by 3 bases and J by 3 bases, with 11 bases between the two germline ends. CDR3 nucleotide sequence: TGTGCCAGCAGCTTGAGCGGGGGAGCTAATGAAAAACTGTTTTTT. Encoded protein: CASSLSGGANEKLFF.

The rearrangement links TRBV7-2 to TRBJ1-2; 7 bases align to TRBD1. Germline loops: CDR1 SGHTA, CDR2 FQGNSA. This CDR3 has 13 amino acids. The ends lost 4 bases at V and 4 bases at J; junction bases unmatched: 3. CDR3 loop: CASSYRQGYGYTF. The CDR3 DNA reads TGTGCCAGCAGCTACCGACAGGGCTATGGCTACACCTTC.

The gene calls are TRBV6-1 and TRBJ2-5; perhaps TRBD1 as D (6 bases). Germline CDR1 and CDR2: MNHNS and SASEGT. CDR3 length equals 14 residues. V was trimmed by 1 base and J by 5 bases, leaving 11 bases between them. CDR3 bases: TGTGCCAGCAGTGAAGTTGGGGGCCCGGAGACCCAGTACTTC. This sequence encodes CASSEVGGPETQYF.

This clone was detected only a few times. The genes are TRBV18 and TRBJ2-7; possibly TRBD2 for D (7 bases). This CDR3 contains 19 residues. V was shortened by 3 bases and J by 5 bases, with 29 bases between the two germline ends. The V gene's germline CDR1 is KGHSH and CDR2 LQKENI. This CDR3 reads CASSPYDGRGGGHPDEQYF. CDR3 DNA sequence: TGTGCCAGCTCACCGTATGACGGTCGGGGCGGGGGACACCCAGACGAGCAGTACTTC.

The table lists this clone with a few counts. The chain is built from TRBV5-4 and TRBJ2-7, with a tentative D call TRBD2 (6 bases). Trimming cost V 2 bases and J 6 bases, with 27 bases left between them. Looked up from germline, CDR1 is SGHNT and CDR2 is YYREEE (reference sequence). This CDR3 comprises 18 residues. The CDR3 loop reads CASSFTLGGAPRTSEQYF. Written as DNA, the CDR3 is TGTGCCAGCAGCTTCACGTTAGGAGGGGCTCCTAGAACCTCCGAGCAGTACTTC. Drawing the rest from reference TRBV5-4 and TRBJ2-7, the complete variable domain is ETGVTQSPTHLIKTRGQQVTLRCSSQSGHNTVSWYQQALGQGPQFIFQYYREEENGRGNFPPRFSGLQFPNYSSELNVNALELDDSALYLCASSFTLGGAPRTSEQYFGPGTRLTVT.

The chain links TRBV28 to TRBJ2-3; TRBD2 might be the D (6 bases). The CDR3 consists of 11 residues. Trimming removed 6 bases at V and 11 bases at J, with 12 bases between. Germline lookup yields CDR1 MDHEN and CDR2 SYDVKM. CDR3 loop: CASRLGTEQYF. CDR3 DNA sequence: TGTGCCAGCAGACTCGGGACTGAGCAGTATTTT.

The V gene is TRBV19, the J gene TRBJ2-1, with TRBD1 identical over 12 bases. V shed 3 bases and J 7 bases; nucleotides not matched to a gene: 4. This CDR3 spans 15 amino acids. The V gene's germline CDR1 is LNHDA and CDR2 SQIVND (reference sequence). In DNA form, the CDR3 reads TGTGCCAGTAGTATTGGGACAGGGGGCGGGAATGAGCAGTTCTTC. Its translation is CASSIGTGGGNEQFF.

The chain recombines TRBV5-6 with TRBJ1-2; a possible D gene is TRBD1 (6 bases). CDR1 and CDR2 from the germline V gene are SGHDT and YYEEEE. Between the trimmed V and J ends, which lost 1 base and 6 bases, there was a span of 7 bases. There are 12 residues in the CDR3. CDR3: CASSLRTDGYTF. The CDR3 nucleotides are TGTGCCAGCAGCTTGCGGACAGATGGCTACACCTTC.

The chain links TRBV7-8 to TRBJ2-2; D ambiguous. CDR3 length equals 17 residues. Germline V gene lookup returns CDR1 SGHVS and CDR2 FQNEAQ. V gave up 3 bases and J gave up 3 bases, with 17 bases separating them. CDR3 nucleotide sequence: TGTGCCAGCAGCTTGCGACCAGTGAGGTTGGACACCGGGGAGCTGTTTTTT. This sequence encodes CASSLRPVRLDTGELFF.